These 15 T cell receptor beta chains were sequenced from one sample in a study of blood T cells in healthy people across ages. Then a second PCR, running about 6 to 12 cycles, was carried out with a sample-barcoded 5' primer and a J-beta primer mix. TCRdb re-derived calls from the 5' RACE reads in MiXCR, one entry per CDR3 protein. The table includes roughly 800,000 distinct CDR3 sequences, 40% to 65% detected once. Sample: blood. These receptor sequences come from an elderly man in good health.

The J gene is TRBJ2-1, the V gene TRBV5-1; D not resolved. CDR1 is SGHRS and CDR2 is YFSETQ in the germline V gene. With 2 bases removed from V and 9 bases from J, the gap between germline ends came to 9 bases. The CDR3 runs to 12 residues. The CDR3 reads CASSFVDSEQFF. CDR3 bases: TGCGCCAGCAGCTTTGTAGATTCTGAGCAGTTCTTC.

V usage is TRBV20-1 and J usage is TRBJ2-7; 8 bases line up with TRBD2. The V gene's germline CDR1 is DFQATT and CDR2 SNEGSKA (reference sequence). CDR3 length equals 14 residues. With 3 bases clipped from V and 2 bases from J, the junction kept 6 bases outside the gene matches. In DNA form, the CDR3 reads TGCAGTGCTAGCGTTTCGGGGGGGGCCTACGAGCAGTACTTC. Translation: CSASVSGGAYEQYF.

The J gene is TRBJ1-2, the V gene TRBV20-1; D uncertain. Per germline, CDR1 DFQATT and CDR2 SNEGSKA (reference sequence). V shed 5 bases and J shed 4 bases, with 14 bases lying between them. The CDR3 covers 13 residues. The CDR3: CSAPKAGTYGYTF. Written as DNA, the CDR3 is TGCAGTGCTCCGAAAGCGGGTACCTATGGCTACACCTTC.

The V call is TRBV3-1, the J call TRBJ2-1; D call uncertain. Trimming took 1 base from V and 9 from J, leaving 13 bases between them. Germline V gene sequence: CDR1 LGHDT, CDR2 YNNKEL (reference sequence). The CDR3 length is 14 residues. CDR3 in amino acids: CASSQGPSGAEQFF. DNA of the CDR3: TGTGCCAGCAGCCAAGGGCCCTCTGGCGCTGAGCAGTTCTTC.

This clonotype was detected only a few times. The rearrangement joins TRBV2 to TRBJ1-1; tentative D call: TRBD1 (5 bases). CDR1 is SNHLY, CDR2 FYNNEI, per germline. The CDR3 has 14 residues. The V end lost 7 bases, the J end lost 0 bases, and 12 bases lay between the germline ends. This CDR3 reads CASTRTSMNTEAFF. DNA for the CDR3: TGTGCCAGCACCCGGACAAGTATGAACACTGAAGCTTTCTTT.

V usage is TRBV7-2 and J usage is TRBJ1-5; the D gene is possibly TRBD1 (5 bases). Germline values: CDR1 SGHTA, CDR2 FQGNSA. The CDR3 totals 16 residues. The V end lost 5 bases, the J end lost 3 bases, and 17 bases lay between the germline ends. CDR3 region: CASSQTGQGANQPQHF. CDR3 coding DNA: TGTGCCAGCAGCCAAACGGGGCAGGGAGCCAATCAGCCCCAGCATTTT.

The chain uses TRBV12-3 or TRBV12-4 and TRBJ2-1; 8 nucleotides line up with TRBD2. V lost 8 bases to trimming and J lost 5 bases; unmatched junction nucleotides: 14. This CDR3 spans 16 amino acids. The DNA for the CDR3 is TGTGCCAGCCGCCGCTTCGAACTAGCGGAGAACAATGAGCAGTTCTTC. Translating it yields CASRRFELAENNEQFF.

The chain joins TRBV28 to TRBJ1-5; 8 bases map to TRBD1. With V trimmed by 2 bases and J by 6 bases, 3 bases remained unmatched. The CDR3 spans 14 residues. Germline CDR1 and CDR2: MDHEN and SYDVKM. CDR3: CASSLQGAFQPQHF. The DNA of the CDR3 is TGTGCCAGCAGTTTACAGGGGGCCTTTCAGCCCCAGCATTTT. Full variable domain (outside the CDR3, taken from reference TRBV28 and TRBJ1-5): DVKVTQSSRYLVKRTGEKVFLECVQDMDHENMFWYRQDPGLGLRLIYFSYDVKMKEKGDIPEGYSVSREKKERFSLILESASTNQTSMYLCASSLQGAFQPQHFGDGTRLSIL.

This clonotype came up a few times. The rearrangement joins TRBV20-1 to TRBJ2-5; D not resolved. V dropped 6 bases and J dropped 2 bases, with 10 bases sitting between them. This CDR3 region has 12 residues. Germline values: CDR1 DFQATT, CDR2 SNEGSKA (reference sequence). CDR3 coding DNA: TGCAGTGCCTCGACGGAACAAGAGACCCAGTACTTC. This encodes CSASTEQETQYF.

This clonotype has only a few counts. The chain combines TRBV29-1 with TRBJ1-1; D is uncertain. Germline V CDR1 and CDR2: SQVTM, ANQGSEA. Trimming shortened V by 3 bases and J by 4 bases, and 6 bases separated the two germline ends. CDR3 length equals 11 residues. CDR3: CSVDWGTEAFF. The CDR3 DNA sequence: TGCAGCGTTGACTGGGGCACTGAAGCTTTCTTT.

The chain combines TRBV10-3 with TRBJ2-1; D is perhaps TRBD2 (6 bases). The assigned J gene may be wrong: the sequence end matches TRBJ2-7 better. Germline CDR1 reads ENHRY; CDR2 reads SYGVKD. This CDR3 has 16 residues. CDR3 protein: CAISTRDSIPYNEQYF. The CDR3 DNA is TGTGCCATCAGCACCCGGGACTCCATTCCCTACAATGAGCAGTACTTC.

The sample holds a few counts of this clonotype. J is TRBJ2-5 and V is TRBV18, with D possibly matching TRBD2 (5 bases). V lost 3 bases to trimming and J lost 5 bases, with 16 bases between them. This CDR3 has 15 residues. CDR1 KGHSH and CDR2 LQKENI come from the germline V gene. CDR3 DNA: TGTGCCAGCTCACCCGAACCCGGTAGGGAGGAGACCCAGTACTTC. Protein sequence: CASSPEPGREETQYF.

V usage is TRBV6-5 and J usage is TRBJ2-4; a weak D match, TRBD1 (5 bases). The J call may be in error: the DNA end matches TRBJ2-7 better. Germline V gene data show CDR1 as MNHEY and CDR2 as SVGAGI. The CDR3 extends over 17 amino acids. The CDR3 coding sequence is TGTGCCAGCAGTTACTGGGGCCGCTCGGGTCGCTTTTACGAGCAGTACTTC. Its translation: CASSYWGRSGRFYEQYF.

This clonotype was counted once. CDR3 in DNA: TGTGCCAGCAGTGACCGGATCAAATATCAGCCCCAGCATTTT. This sequence encodes CASSDRIKYQPQHF. The rearrangement uses TRBV6-2 or TRBV6-3 and TRBJ1-5, with no clear D. V shed 5 bases and J shed 5 bases, with 13 bases lying between them. Germline-derived CDR1 and CDR2 are MNHEY and SVGEGT. CDR3 size: 14 residues.

This clonotype was seen more than once but under ten times. This chain connects TRBV24-1 to TRBJ1-5, with D unclear. CDR1 is KGHDR, CDR2 SFDVKD, per germline. The CDR3 loop spans 15 amino acids. The V end was cut by 3 bases, the J end by 7 bases, with 15 bases between. CDR3 protein: CATSDPRGSGQPQHF. The CDR3 DNA is TGTGCCACCAGTGATCCACGGGGAAGCGGGCAGCCCCAGCATTTT.